What follows is one T cell receptor beta chain and its context. Samples were assayed with immunoSEQ v3.0 at survey level. Here immunoSEQ multiplex PCR was the method, and the copy in TCRdb shows in-frame clones only, minus some. The data contain 30,000 to 40,000 clones, 60% to 85% of them singletons. This sample was taken from a study of long-term antiretroviral therapy in people with HIV. The CDR3 sequence is 15 residues long. Per germline, CDR1 LNHDA and CDR2 SQIVND (reference sequence). V lost 1 base, J lost 1 base, and 10 bases lay in between. The chain uses TRBV19 and TRBJ2-5, with D maybe TRBD2 (7 bases). The sequencing used unsorted PBMCs, collected 2 years after starting antiretroviral therapy. This receptor was identified in a woman aged 50 to 65 with HIV. The CDR3 here is CASSIAGGAQETQYF. DNA of the CDR3: TGTGCCAGTAGTATAGCGGGGGGCGCCCAAGAGACCCAGTACTTC.